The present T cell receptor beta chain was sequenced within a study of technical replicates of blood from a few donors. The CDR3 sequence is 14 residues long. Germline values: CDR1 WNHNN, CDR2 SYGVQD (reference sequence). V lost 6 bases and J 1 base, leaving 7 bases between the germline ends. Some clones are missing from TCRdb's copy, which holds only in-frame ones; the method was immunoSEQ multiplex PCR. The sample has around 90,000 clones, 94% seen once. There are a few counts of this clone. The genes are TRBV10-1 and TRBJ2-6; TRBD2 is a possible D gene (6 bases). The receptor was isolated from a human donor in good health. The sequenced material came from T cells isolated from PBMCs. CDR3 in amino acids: CASSGGSGANVLTF. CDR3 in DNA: TGCGCCAGCAGCGGGGGATCTGGGGCCAACGTCCTGACTTTC.